This TCR beta chain was found in a study of T cell repertoires in cytomegalovirus infection (dated by TCRdb to the late 2010s). For the study in its entirety: The HLA type of each donor mattered for the analysis, because public TCR beta signatures pointed to carriage of CMV infection along with the matching HLA type. Summary of the overall study and its limitations: The ex vivo response was dominated by HLA-C-restricted CMV-specific TCR beta clonotypes, which also provided the single most frequent clonotype in two of eight donors. In both this cohort and an independent roughly 360-donor cohort, the cumulative frequency of public TCR beta family members distinguished carriers of CMV infection plus the relevant HLA type.

Trimming at the junction amounts to 0 bases on V and 5 bases on J, and the germline ends lie 14 bases apart. CDR1 and CDR2 are drawn from the germline V gene (reference sequence): DFQATT, SNEGSKA. Counted from cysteine to phenylalanine, this CDR3 has 15 amino acids. Only CDR3 DNA is held: 45 bases, read in frame from base 1. Points on this clonotype: Its target antigen remains unknown. Per-base quality was not reported, and no clone a single base away is much larger than it.

This sample was sequenced with an Illumina HiSeq 1500. The public reads were run again by TCRdb, first through fastp at Q25 and then through MiXCR, and only productive beta chains were kept. Records with the same CDR3 protein are collapsed into one entry carrying the most frequent genes and DNA. Counted in this sample were tens of thousands of distinct CDR3 sequences; approximately 36% of them appeared once. Just under 70% of the sample is held by the ten biggest clonotypes. Sequenced: PBMCs, sequenced either directly or after in vitro stimulation (not recorded which). This chain joins TRBV20-1 to TRBJ1-5, and the D gene may be TRBD1, 6 bases matching. The sequence was obtained from a human donor in good health (CMV status not recorded). Some clones in this sample may be carry-over from other donors' samples. The nucleotide sequence reads TGCAGTGCTAGAGATCCAAAACAGGGCTATCAGCCCCAGCATTTT. It encodes CSARDPKQGYQPQHF.